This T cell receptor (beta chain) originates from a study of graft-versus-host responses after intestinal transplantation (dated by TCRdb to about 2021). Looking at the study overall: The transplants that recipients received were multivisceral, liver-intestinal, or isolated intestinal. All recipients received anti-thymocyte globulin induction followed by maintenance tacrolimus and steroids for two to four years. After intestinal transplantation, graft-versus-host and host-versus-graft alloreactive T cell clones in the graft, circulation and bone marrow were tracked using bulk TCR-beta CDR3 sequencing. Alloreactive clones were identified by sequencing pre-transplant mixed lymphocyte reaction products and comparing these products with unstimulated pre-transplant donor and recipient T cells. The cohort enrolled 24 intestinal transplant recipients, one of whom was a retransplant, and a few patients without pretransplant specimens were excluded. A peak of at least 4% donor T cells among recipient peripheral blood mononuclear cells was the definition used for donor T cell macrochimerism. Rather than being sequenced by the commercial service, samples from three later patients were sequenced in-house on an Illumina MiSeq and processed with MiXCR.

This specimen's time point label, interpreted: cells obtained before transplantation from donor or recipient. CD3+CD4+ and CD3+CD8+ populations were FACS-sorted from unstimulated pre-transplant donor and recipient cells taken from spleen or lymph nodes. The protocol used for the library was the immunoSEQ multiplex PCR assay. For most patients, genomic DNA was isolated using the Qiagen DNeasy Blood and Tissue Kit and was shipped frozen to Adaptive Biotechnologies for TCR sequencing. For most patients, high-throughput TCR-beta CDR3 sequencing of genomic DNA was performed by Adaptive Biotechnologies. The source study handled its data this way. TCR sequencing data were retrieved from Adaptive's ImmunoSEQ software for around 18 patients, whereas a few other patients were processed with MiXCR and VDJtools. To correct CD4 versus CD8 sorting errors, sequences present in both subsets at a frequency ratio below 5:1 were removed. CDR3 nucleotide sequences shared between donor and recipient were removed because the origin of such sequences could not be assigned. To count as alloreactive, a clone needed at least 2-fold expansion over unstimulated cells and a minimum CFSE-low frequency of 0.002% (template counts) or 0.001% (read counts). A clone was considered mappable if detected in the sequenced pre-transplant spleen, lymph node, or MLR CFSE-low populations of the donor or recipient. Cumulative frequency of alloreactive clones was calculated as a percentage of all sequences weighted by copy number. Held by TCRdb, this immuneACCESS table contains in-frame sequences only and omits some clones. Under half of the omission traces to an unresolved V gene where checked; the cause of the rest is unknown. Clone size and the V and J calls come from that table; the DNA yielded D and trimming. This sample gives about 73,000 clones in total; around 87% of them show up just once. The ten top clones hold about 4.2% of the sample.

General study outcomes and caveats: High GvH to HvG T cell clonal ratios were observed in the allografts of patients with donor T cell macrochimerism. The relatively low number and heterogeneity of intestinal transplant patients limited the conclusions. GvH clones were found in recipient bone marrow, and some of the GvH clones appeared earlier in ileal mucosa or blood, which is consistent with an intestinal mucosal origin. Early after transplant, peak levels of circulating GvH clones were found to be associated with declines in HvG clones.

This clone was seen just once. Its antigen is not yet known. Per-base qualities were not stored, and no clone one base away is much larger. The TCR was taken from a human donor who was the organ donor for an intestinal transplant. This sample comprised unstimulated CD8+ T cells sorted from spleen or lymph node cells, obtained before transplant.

The encoded CDR3 is CASSVAGELSPTDTQYF. The DNA is TGTGCCAGCAGCGTAGCAGGGGAGTTGTCGCCCACAGATACGCAGTATTTT. The receptor chain draws on TRBV9 and TRBJ2-3; D gene: possibly TRBD1, on 6 matching bases. The CDR3 numbers 17 residues from cysteine through phenylalanine. Just the 51-base CDR3 DNA is kept, in frame starting at base 1. V is reduced by 0 bases and J by 2 bases, leaving a spacing of 16 bases between them. The germline V gene gives CDR1 as SGDLS and CDR2 as YYNGEE.